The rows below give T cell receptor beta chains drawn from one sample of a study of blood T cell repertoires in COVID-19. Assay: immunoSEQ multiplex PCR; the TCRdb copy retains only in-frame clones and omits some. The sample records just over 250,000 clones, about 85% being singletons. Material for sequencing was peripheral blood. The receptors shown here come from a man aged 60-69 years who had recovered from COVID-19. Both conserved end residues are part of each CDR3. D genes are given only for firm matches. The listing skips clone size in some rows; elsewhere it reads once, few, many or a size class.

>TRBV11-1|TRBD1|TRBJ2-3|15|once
CASSLTPGGKDTQYF
TGTGCCAGCAGCTTAACACCAGGGGGCAAAGATACGCAGTATTTT
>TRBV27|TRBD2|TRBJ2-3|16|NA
CASSFSSSGGTDTQYF
TGTGCCAGCAGTTTTTCTTCTAGCGGGGGCACAGATACGCAGTATTTT
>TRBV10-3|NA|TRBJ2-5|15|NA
CAISGGRGMVETQYF
TGTGCCATCAGTGGAGGAAGGGGGATGGTAGAGACCCAGTACTTC
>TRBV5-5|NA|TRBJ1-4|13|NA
CASSLETLQGLFF
TGTGCCAGCAGCTTGGAAACACTTCAGGGACTGTTTTTT
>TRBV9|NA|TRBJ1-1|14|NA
CASSAYEGASEAFF
TGTGCCAGCAGCGCCTATGAAGGGGCGAGTGAAGCTTTCTTT
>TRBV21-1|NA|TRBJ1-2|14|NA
CAAITPGKKVGYTF
TGTGCCGCCATCACGCCGGGGAAGAAAGTTGGCTACACCTTC
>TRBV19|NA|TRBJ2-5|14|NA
CASSIQGWQETQYF
TGTGCCAGTAGTATACAGGGTTGGCAAGAGACCCAGTACTTC
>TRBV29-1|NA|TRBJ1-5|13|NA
CSVGGYSNQPQHF
TGCAGCGTTGGCGGATATAGCAATCAGCCCCAGCATTTT
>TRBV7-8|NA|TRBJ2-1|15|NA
CASSLTRRPYNEQFF
TGTGCCAGCAGCTTAACGCGCCGTCCGTACAATGAGCAGTTCTTC
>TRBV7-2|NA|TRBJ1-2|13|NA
CASSLGADYGYTF
TGTGCCAGCAGCTTAGGGGCAGACTATGGCTACACCTTC
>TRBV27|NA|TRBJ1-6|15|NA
CASSLKGGLNSPLHF
TGTGCCAGCAGTTTAAAGGGGGGGTTAAACTCACCCCTCCACTTT
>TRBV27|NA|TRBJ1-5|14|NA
CASSSTGSNQPQHF
TGTGCCAGCAGTTCAACGGGTAGCAATCAGCCCCAGCATTTT
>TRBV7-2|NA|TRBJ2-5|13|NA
CASSFGVRETQYF
TGTGCCAGCAGCTTCGGGGTACGGGAGACCCAGTACTTC
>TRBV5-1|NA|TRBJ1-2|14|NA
CASSLGGGGFGYTF
TGCGCCAGCAGCTTAGGGGGGGGCGGCTTCGGCTACACCTTC
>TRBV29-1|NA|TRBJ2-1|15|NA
CSVEVQRGGLHEQFF
TGCAGCGTTGAAGTACAGAGGGGGGGCCTGCATGAGCAGTTCTTC
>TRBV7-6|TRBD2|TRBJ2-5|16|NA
CASSLGEGLAGETQYF
TGTGCCAGCAGCTTAGGGGAGGGACTAGCCGGAGAGACCCAGTACTTC
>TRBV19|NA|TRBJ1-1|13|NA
CAVYARDDTEAFF
TGTGCCGTATACGCCAGGGATGACACTGAAGCTTTCTTT
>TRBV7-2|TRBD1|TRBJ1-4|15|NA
CASSPAGTGREKLFF
TGTGCCAGCAGCCCGGCCGGGACAGGGAGAGAAAAACTGTTTTTT
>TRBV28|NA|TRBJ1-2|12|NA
CASSLNFYGYTF
TGTGCCAGCAGTTTAAACTTCTATGGCTACACCTTC
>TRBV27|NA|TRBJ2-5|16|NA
CASSLFRGGARETQYF
TGTGCCAGCAGTTTATTTAGGGGGGGGGCCCGTGAGACCCAGTACTTC
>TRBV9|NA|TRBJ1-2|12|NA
CASSVSEGGYTF
TGTGCCAGCAGCGTTTCAGAGGGTGGCTACACCTTC
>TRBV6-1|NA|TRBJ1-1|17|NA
CASSEGWVRAPNTEAFF
TGTGCCAGCAGTGAAGGTTGGGTCAGGGCCCCGAACACTGAAGCTTTCTTT